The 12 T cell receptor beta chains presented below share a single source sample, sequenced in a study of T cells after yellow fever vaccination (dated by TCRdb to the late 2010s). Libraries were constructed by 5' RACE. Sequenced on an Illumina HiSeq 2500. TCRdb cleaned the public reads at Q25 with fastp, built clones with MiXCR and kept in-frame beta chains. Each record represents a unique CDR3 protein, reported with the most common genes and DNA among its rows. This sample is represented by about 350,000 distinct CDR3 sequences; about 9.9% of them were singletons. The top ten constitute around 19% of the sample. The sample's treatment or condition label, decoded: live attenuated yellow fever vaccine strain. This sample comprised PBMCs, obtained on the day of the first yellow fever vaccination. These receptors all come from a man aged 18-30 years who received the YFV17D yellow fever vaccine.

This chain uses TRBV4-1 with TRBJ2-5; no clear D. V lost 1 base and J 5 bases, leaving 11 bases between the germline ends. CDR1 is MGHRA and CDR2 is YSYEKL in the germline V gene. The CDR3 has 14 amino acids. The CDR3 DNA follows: TGCGCCAGCAGCCAAGCTTACGGCCCGGAGACCCAGTACTTC. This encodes CASSQAYGPETQYF.

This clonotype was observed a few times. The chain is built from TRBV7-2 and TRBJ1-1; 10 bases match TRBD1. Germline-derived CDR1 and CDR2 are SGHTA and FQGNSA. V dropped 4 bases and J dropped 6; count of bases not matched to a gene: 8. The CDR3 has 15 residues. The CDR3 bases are TGTGCCAGCAGCTCCCCGGGACAGGGGTGGGCTGAAGCTTTCTTT. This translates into CASSSPGQGWAEAFF.

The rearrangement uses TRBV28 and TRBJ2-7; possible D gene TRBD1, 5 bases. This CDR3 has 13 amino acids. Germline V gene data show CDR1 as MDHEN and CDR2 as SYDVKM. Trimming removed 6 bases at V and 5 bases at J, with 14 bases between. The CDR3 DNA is TGTGCCAGCAGCGCCCCACCAGGGCACGAGCAGTACGTC. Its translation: CASSAPPGHEQYV.

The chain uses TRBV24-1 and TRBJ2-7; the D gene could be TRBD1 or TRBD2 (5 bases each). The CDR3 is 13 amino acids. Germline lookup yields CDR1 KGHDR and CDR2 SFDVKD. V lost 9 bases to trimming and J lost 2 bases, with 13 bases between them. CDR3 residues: CATRGQGPYEQYF. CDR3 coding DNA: TGTGCCACCCGGGGTCAGGGCCCCTACGAGCAGTACTTC.

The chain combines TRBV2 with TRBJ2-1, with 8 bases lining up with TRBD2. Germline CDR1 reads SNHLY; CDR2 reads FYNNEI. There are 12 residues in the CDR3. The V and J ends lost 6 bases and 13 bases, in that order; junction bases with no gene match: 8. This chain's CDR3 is CASRGLAGSQFF. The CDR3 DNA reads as TGTGCCAGCAGGGGCTTAGCGGGGTCACAGTTCTTC.

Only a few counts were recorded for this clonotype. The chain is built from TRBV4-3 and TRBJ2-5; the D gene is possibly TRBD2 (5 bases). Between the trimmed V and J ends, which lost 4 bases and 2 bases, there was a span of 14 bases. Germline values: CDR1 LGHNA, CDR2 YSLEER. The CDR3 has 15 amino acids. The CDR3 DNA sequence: TGCGCCAGCAGCCGCTCCGTCGGGGTTCAAGAGACCCAGTACTTC. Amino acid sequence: CASSRSVGVQETQYF.

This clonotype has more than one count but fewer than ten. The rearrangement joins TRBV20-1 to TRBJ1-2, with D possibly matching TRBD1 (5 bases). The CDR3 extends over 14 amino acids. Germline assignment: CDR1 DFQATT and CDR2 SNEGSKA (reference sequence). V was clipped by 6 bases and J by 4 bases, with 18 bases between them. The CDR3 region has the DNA TGCAGTGCAAGCGGGACGACAGTGGGCTATGGCTACACCTTC. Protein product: CSASGTTVGYGYTF.

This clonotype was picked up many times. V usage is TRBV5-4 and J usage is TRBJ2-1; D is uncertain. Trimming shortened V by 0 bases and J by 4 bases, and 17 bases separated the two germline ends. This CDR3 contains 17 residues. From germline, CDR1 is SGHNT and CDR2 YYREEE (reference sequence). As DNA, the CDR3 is TGTGCCAGCAGCTTGGGTTTGCTGAGTAGTGGTTACAATGAGCAGTTCTTC. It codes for CASSLGLLSSGYNEQFF.

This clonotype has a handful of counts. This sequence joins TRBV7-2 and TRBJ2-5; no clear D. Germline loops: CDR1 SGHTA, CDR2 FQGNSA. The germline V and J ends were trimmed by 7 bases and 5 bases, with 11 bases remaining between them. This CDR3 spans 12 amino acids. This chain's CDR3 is CASTTYWETQYF. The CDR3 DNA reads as TGTGCCAGCACCACCTATTGGGAGACCCAGTACTTC.

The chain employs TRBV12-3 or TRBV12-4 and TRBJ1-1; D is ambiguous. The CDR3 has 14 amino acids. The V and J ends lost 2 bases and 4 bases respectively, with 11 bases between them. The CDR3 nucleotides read TGTGCCAGCAGTTTACTGGTTTCGAGCACTGAAGCTTTCTTT. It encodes CASSLLVSSTEAFF.

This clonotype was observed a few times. CDR3 nucleotides: TGTGCCAGCAGCTTAGACGGGGCAGGGACAAACTATGGCTACACCTTC. Translating it yields CASSLDGAGTNYGYTF. This chain joins TRBV7-2 and TRBJ1-2, with D possibly matching TRBD1 (6 bases). CDR3 size: 16 residues. Trimming stripped 1 base from V and 2 bases from J, with 14 bases between. The V gene's germline CDR1 is SGHTA and CDR2 FQGNSA.

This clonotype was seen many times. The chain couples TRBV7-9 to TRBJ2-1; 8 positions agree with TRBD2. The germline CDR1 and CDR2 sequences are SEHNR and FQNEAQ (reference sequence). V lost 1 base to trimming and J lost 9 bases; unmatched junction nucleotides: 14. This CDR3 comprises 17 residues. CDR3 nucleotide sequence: TGTGCCAGCAGCTTAGAGTTGGAGCGGGGGAGCGGAAGTGAGCAGTTCTTC. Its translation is CASSLELERGSGSEQFF.